The 24 T cell receptor beta chains below all came from one sample that was sequenced in a study of T cells after yellow fever vaccination. One entry per CDR3 protein results from TCRdb running MiXCR on the 5' RACE reads. The data hold 500,000 to 650,000 distinct CDR3 sequences, with more than 9% observed a single time. Sequencing used PBMCs, obtained on the day of the yellow fever booster vaccination. The receptor source for this set is a man under 40 who received the YFV17D yellow fever vaccine.

The chain carries TRBV6-5 and TRBJ2-7; 9 positions match TRBD2. CDR1 and CDR2 from the germline V gene are MNHEY and SVGAGI. The CDR3 has 15 amino acids. The junction had 7 bases not matched to a gene; V was cut back by 1 base and J by 6 bases. The CDR3, as DNA: TGTGCCAGCAGTTACTTCAGGCTAGCGGGGTCCGAGCAGTACTTC. Encoded protein: CASSYFRLAGSEQYF.

The chain carries TRBV20-1 and TRBJ2-1, with a possible D match to TRBD1 (6 bases). There are 16 residues in the CDR3. Germline V gene lookup returns CDR1 DFQATT and CDR2 SNEGSKA (reference sequence). Trimming took off 0 bases at V and 4 bases at J, with 16 bases between the two ends. The CDR3 region is CSARDSARGTYNEQFF. The CDR3 DNA sequence: TGCAGTGCTAGAGATTCGGCCAGGGGAACATACAATGAGCAGTTCTTC.

This sequence joins TRBV6-2 or TRBV6-3 and TRBJ2-5; D remains unclear. The germline gives CDR1 MNHEY, CDR2 SVGEGT. There are 13 residues in the CDR3. V gave up 5 bases and J gave up 2 bases, with 9 bases separating them. CDR3 sequence reads: CASSNTFQETQYF. CDR3 DNA sequence: TGTGCCAGCAGTAACACATTTCAAGAGACCCAGTACTTC.

The V and J genes are TRBV18 and TRBJ2-1; 8 nucleotides line up with TRBD2. Germline assignment: CDR1 KGHSH and CDR2 LQKENI. Unmatched junction bases numbered 10, after V lost 3 bases and J lost 6 bases. The length of the CDR3 is 16 residues. CDR3 nucleotides: TGTGCCAGCTCACCTACGGGGGGGAGGGTGAGCAATGAGCAGTTCTTC. Protein sequence: CASSPTGGRVSNEQFF.

The gene calls are TRBV7-6 and TRBJ2-5; possible D gene TRBD2, 5 bases. Germline V gene data show CDR1 as SGHVS and CDR2 as FNYEAQ. Trimming took 5 bases from V and 2 from J, leaving 12 bases between them. The CDR3 spans 14 residues. CDR3 nucleotides: TGTGCCAGCAGCCAATTTTCGGGACAAGAGACCCAGTACTTC. This gives the protein CASSQFSGQETQYF.

The chain uses TRBV5-4 and TRBJ2-7, with a possible D match to TRBD2 (5 bases). Trimming removed 2 bases at V and 5 bases at J, with 11 bases between. Germline V CDR1 and CDR2: SGHNT, YYREEE (reference sequence). The CDR3 is 13 residues long. The CDR3: CASSFQVGDEQYF. CDR3 nucleotides: TGTGCCAGCAGCTTCCAAGTCGGGGACGAGCAGTACTTC.

This clonotype has only a few counts. The chain links TRBV28 to TRBJ2-5; perhaps TRBD1 as D (6 bases). The CDR3 has 16 amino acids. V lost 8 bases to trimming and J lost 5 bases, with 24 bases between them. The V gene's germline CDR1 is MDHEN and CDR2 SYDVKM. In DNA, the CDR3 is TGTGCCAGCTCTTCCCCGCCAGGCAGGGGCCTGGAGACCCAGTACTTC. Its translation: CASSSPPGRGLETQYF.

The chain couples TRBV5-1 to TRBJ2-3, with 12 bases lining up with TRBD1. CDR3 length: 16 residues. Germline values: CDR1 SGHRS, CDR2 YFSETQ. Unmatched junction bases numbered 10, after V lost 7 bases and J lost 4 bases. The chain's CDR3 is CASRPSGTGGADTQYF. The CDR3 nucleotides read TGCGCCAGCCGCCCCTCCGGGACAGGGGGCGCAGATACGCAGTATTTT.

This clonotype was detected many times. The chain links TRBV28 to TRBJ2-7; 12 bases fit TRBD2. The CDR3 runs 15 residues. Germline CDR1 reads MDHEN; CDR2 reads SYDVKM. Trimming removed 6 bases from V and 7 bases from J; junction bases left unmatched: 10. The CDR3 spells CASSPSQTSGREQYF. Written as DNA, the CDR3 is TGTGCCAGCAGCCCAAGCCAAACTAGCGGGAGGGAGCAGTACTTC.

This clonotype was counted between two and nine times. The V gene is TRBV20-1, the J gene TRBJ2-3, with no clear D. This CDR3 has 15 residues. Per germline, CDR1 DFQATT and CDR2 SNEGSKA (reference sequence). With 3 bases removed from V and 2 bases from J, the gap between germline ends came to 15 bases. In nucleotides, the CDR3 is TGCAGTGCTAGCGACCGGGTCACCTCCACAGATACGCAGTATTTT. Translated: CSASDRVTSTDTQYF.

This chain joins TRBV6-2 or TRBV6-3 and TRBJ2-2; TRBD2 is a possible D gene (5 bases). The CDR3 consists of 14 residues. Trimming took 7 bases from V and 9 from J, leaving 18 bases between them. Germline loops: CDR1 MNHEY, CDR2 SVGEGT. The CDR3 nucleotides are TGTGCCAGCACCGATTGGGCGCCGGACTGGGAGCTGTTTTTT. Its translation: CASTDWAPDWELFF.

This clonotype occurred many times. The V call is TRBV6-2 or TRBV6-3, the J call TRBJ2-1; TRBD1 or TRBD2 may be the D gene (5 bases each). The length of the CDR3 is 15 residues. V lost 2 bases and J lost 5, with 13 bases in between. In germline, CDR1 is MNHEY, CDR2 SVGEGT. The CDR3 region is CASSYAGTGHNEQFF. As DNA, the CDR3 is TGTGCCAGCAGTTACGCCGGGACGGGACACAATGAGCAGTTCTTC.

This clonotype was counted between two and nine times. The chain recombines TRBV6-2 or TRBV6-3 with TRBJ2-7; D might be TRBD2 (7 bases). The CDR3 totals 17 residues. Germline CDR1 and CDR2: MNHEY and SVGEGT. The ends were cut back, 5 bases at V and 5 bases at J, with 25 bases in the middle. The CDR3 DNA sequence: TGTGCCAGCAGTCCGCGCGGGGGCAGGGAATATCAAAACGAGCAGTACTTC. As protein: CASSPRGGREYQNEQYF.

At least ten counts were recorded for this clonotype. The chain recombines TRBV20-1 with TRBJ1-5, with 8 bases aligning to TRBD1. V lost 1 base to trimming and J lost 8 bases; unmatched junction nucleotides: 7. Germline CDR1 and CDR2: DFQATT and SNEGSKA (reference sequence). CDR3 length: 14 residues. CDR3 sequence (DNA): TGCAGTGCTAGAGCTGGACAGGGAGGCAAGCCCCAGCATTTT. Translating it yields CSARAGQGGKPQHF.

In its sample, this clonotype was seen many times. The junction and the germline gene differ at one end; a read error may be behind it. This sequence joins TRBV12-3 or TRBV12-4 and TRBJ1-5; D unclear. The CDR3 extends over 13 amino acids. CDR3 sequence (DNA): TGTGCCAGCAGCTTAGCCAGCAATCAGCCCCAGCATTTT. This encodes CASSLASNQPQHF.

About this clonotype itself: Being one base from a much bigger clone, this may be a read error. This sequence joins TRBV24-1 and TRBJ2-3; D remains ambiguous. This CDR3 has 14 residues. Per germline, CDR1 KGHDR and CDR2 SFDVKD. The V gene lost 5 bases and the J gene lost 0 bases, with 8 bases spanning the gap. The CDR3 sequence: CATSGPGSTDTQYF. CDR3 in DNA: TGTGCCACCAGTGGCCCCGGGAGCACAGATACGCAGTATTTT.

This clonotype was seen at least ten times. The rearrangement joins TRBV9 to TRBJ2-5; 10 nucleotides match TRBD1. Losses at the gene ends were 3 bases for V and 4 bases for J; bases not matched to a gene: 12. The CDR3 sequence is 17 residues long. CDR1 is SGDLS and CDR2 is YYNGEE in the germline V gene. The CDR3 coding sequence is TGTGCCAGCAGCGCCCAAATCGGGACAGGGGCTCCAGAGACCCAGTACTTC. Translating gives CASSAQIGTGAPETQYF.

This clonotype was seen only a few times. The chain is built from TRBV6-5 and TRBJ2-1, with D maybe TRBD1 (5 bases). V lost 2 bases and J lost 9, with 14 bases in between. This CDR3 is 14 amino acids long. Looked up from germline, CDR1 is MNHEY and CDR2 is SVGAGI. This chain's CDR3 is CASSYDIWGGEQFF. In DNA, the CDR3 is TGTGCCAGCAGTTACGACATTTGGGGCGGTGAGCAGTTCTTC.

CDR3 in DNA: TGCAGTCCCCCGCCCGGGAGGCTGAGCTCCTACGAGCAGTACTTC. It codes for CSPPPGRLSSYEQYF. This chain connects TRBV20-1 to TRBJ2-7; 7 bases map to TRBD2. This CDR3 has 15 amino acids. Germline values: CDR1 DFQATT, CDR2 SNEGSKA (reference sequence). The V and J ends lost 8 bases and 0 bases, in that order; junction bases with no gene match: 13.

This clonotype has more than one count but fewer than ten. The rearrangement links TRBV6-5 to TRBJ1-4; 10 bases match TRBD1. The length of the CDR3 is 16 residues. Germline CDR1 reads MNHEY; CDR2 reads SVGAGI. The junction had 2 bases not matched to a gene; V was cut back by 2 bases and J by 2 bases. CDR3 in amino acids: CASSYRTGGTNEKLFF. CDR3 in DNA: TGTGCCAGCAGTTACCGGACAGGGGGTACTAATGAAAAACTGTTTTTT.

The CDR3: CASKMVGTATGELFF. CDR3 DNA: TGTGCCAGTAAGATGGTCGGGACCGCCACCGGGGAGCTGTTTTTT. V and J are TRBV19 and TRBJ2-2; D assignment may be TRBD1 or TRBD2 (5 bases each). Trimming shortened V by 7 bases and J by 4 bases, and 16 bases separated the two germline ends. Germline lookup yields CDR1 LNHDA and CDR2 SQIVND (reference sequence). CDR3 length equals 15 residues.

This clonotype was seen a few times. The V and J genes are TRBV28 and TRBJ1-2; a possible D gene is TRBD1 (6 bases). Between the trimmed V and J ends, which lost 5 bases and 4 bases, there was a span of 20 bases. Germline loops: CDR1 MDHEN, CDR2 SYDVKM. The CDR3 extends over 16 amino acids. This CDR3 is CASSPLGFGGFYGYTF. For the CDR3, the DNA is TGTGCCAGCAGTCCGCTTGGGTTTGGGGGCTTCTATGGCTACACCTTC.

The CDR3 loop is CASSLWQGHSNEQYF. The CDR3 DNA follows: TGCGCCAGCAGCTTGTGGCAGGGACATTCGAACGAGCAGTACTTC. The chain uses TRBV5-1 and TRBJ2-7; D may be TRBD1 (6 bases). The CDR3 covers 15 residues. Germline CDR1 and CDR2: SGHRS and YFSETQ. V was shortened by 1 base and J by 5 bases, with 16 bases between the two germline ends.

J is TRBJ2-5 and V is TRBV4-1, with a tentative D call TRBD2 (6 bases). Trimming stripped 0 bases from V and 0 bases from J, with 8 bases between. Germline V gene data show CDR1 as MGHRA and CDR2 as YSYEKL. The length of the CDR3 is 15 residues. The CDR3 here is CASSQDRTNQETQYF. The CDR3 nucleotides read TGCGCCAGCAGCCAAGATAGGACTAACCAAGAGACCCAGTACTTC.